One sample yielded the 25 T cell receptor beta chains listed below, sequenced in a study of shared clonotypes between healthy human individuals. Repertoires were generated with immunoSEQ multiplex PCR, while TCRdb's copy carries only in-frame clones and drops some. The sample has millions of clones, approximately 95% seen once. The source material was naive CD4+ T cells sorted from blood. Documented subset: CD45RA+ positively selected. Every receptor here comes from a man aged 18 to 29 in good health.

This clone has only a few counts. Other nucleotide sequences from this sample produce the same CDR3. The rearrangement joins TRBV10-3 to TRBJ2-3; no reliable D call. V was trimmed by 0 bases and J by 1 base, leaving 2 bases between them. Germline V gene lookup returns CDR1 ENHRY and CDR2 SYGVKD. The CDR3 extends over 13 amino acids. The CDR3 here is CAISESGTDTQYF. The CDR3 bases are TGTGCCATCAGTGAGTCGGGCACAGATACGCAGTATTTT.

The genes are TRBV6-5 and TRBJ2-7; TRBD2 aligns across 8 bases. CDR1 and CDR2 from the germline V gene are MNHEY and SVGAGI. V shed 6 bases and J 2 bases; nucleotides not matched to a gene: 6. This CDR3 is 14 amino acids long. The CDR3: CASRGAGVTYEQYF. The CDR3 region has the DNA TGTGCCAGCAGAGGAGCGGGGGTGACCTACGAGCAGTACTTC.

The chain joins TRBV18 to TRBJ2-2; D possibly corresponds to TRBD2 (5 bases). The CDR3 consists of 11 residues. The germline V and J ends were trimmed by 7 bases and 6 bases, with 6 bases remaining between them. CDR1 and CDR2 from the germline V gene are KGHSH and LQKENI. Here the CDR3 DNA reads TGTGCCAGCTTGGAGGCCGGGGAGCTGTTTTTT. It is translated as CASLEAGELFF.

The J gene is TRBJ2-1, the V gene TRBV19, with TRBD1 matching 10 bases. Germline CDR1 reads LNHDA; CDR2 reads SQIVND (reference sequence). Trimming took 5 bases from V and 1 from J; bases not matched to a gene: 2. The CDR3 length is 15 residues. CDR3 sequence: CASSPGQGSYNEQFF. The CDR3 nucleotides read TGTGCCAGTAGTCCGGGACAGGGGTCCTACAATGAGCAGTTCTTC.

The chain employs TRBV6-6 and TRBJ1-1; D is uncertain. This CDR3 contains 10 residues. V lost 8 bases, J lost 7 bases, and 8 bases lay in between. Germline loops: CDR1 MNHNY, CDR2 SVGAGI (reference sequence). The chain's CDR3 is CASRDVEAFF. The CDR3 DNA is TGTGCCAGCCGGGATGTTGAAGCTTTCTTT.

V usage is TRBV21-1 and J usage is TRBJ2-7; the D call in the table, TRBD2, was not verified against the DNA. TRBV21-1 has pseudogene status. The CDR3 is made up of 15 amino acids. The CDR3 region has the DNA TGTGCCAGCAGCAAACCCCGCGGGGACTCCTACGAGCAGTACTTC. Translating it yields CASSKPRGDSYEQYF.

This chain links TRBV6-1 with TRBJ2-2, with TRBD2 matching over 12 bases. The CDR3 is 15 residues long. Germline CDR1 MNHNS, CDR2 SASEGT. The junction had 4 bases not matched to a gene; V was cut back by 4 bases and J by 7 bases. Here the CDR3 DNA reads TGTGCCAGCAGTGTTCTAGCGGGAGGGATCGGGGAGCTGTTTTTT. This translates into CASSVLAGGIGELFF.

V and J are TRBV7-9 and TRBJ2-7; TRBD1 or TRBD2 may be the D gene (5 bases each). CDR1 is SEHNR, CDR2 FQNEAQ, per germline (reference sequence). This CDR3 has 13 amino acids. V dropped 2 bases and J dropped 6 bases, with 11 bases sitting between them. CDR3 DNA: TGTGCCAGCAGCTTACCAGGGAGCGGCGAGCAGTACTTC. Its protein is CASSLPGSGEQYF.

The rearrangement joins TRBV9 to TRBJ2-1, with 9 bases that match TRBD2. The CDR3 loop spans 16 amino acids. Per germline, CDR1 SGDLS and CDR2 YYNGEE. Trimming took 4 bases from V and 9 from J; bases not matched to a gene: 14. The CDR3 DNA is TGTGCCAGCAGCCCCTGGACTAGCGCGTCCTCAATTGAGCAGTTCTTC. Translated, it gives CASSPWTSASSIEQFF.

This chain links TRBV29-1 with TRBJ1-1; D remains unclear. With 7 bases removed from V and 1 base from J, the gap between germline ends came to 16 bases. The CDR3 is 14 residues long. Germline lookup yields CDR1 SQVTM and CDR2 ANQGSEA. The CDR3: CSAEGRLSNTEAFF. The CDR3 DNA sequence: TGCAGCGCGGAGGGCAGACTGTCGAACACTGAAGCTTTCTTT.

This clone was recorded once. The chain carries TRBV28 and TRBJ1-4; D perhaps matches TRBD1 (5 bases). CDR3 length: 13 amino acids. Germline V gives CDR1 MDHEN, CDR2 SYDVKM. Trimming cost V 5 bases and J 6 bases, with 10 bases left between them. The CDR3 sequence: CASSSGGYEKLFF. In DNA form, the CDR3 reads TGTGCCAGCAGTAGTGGGGGTTATGAAAAACTGTTTTTT.

The gene calls are TRBV9 and TRBJ2-7; perhaps TRBD2 as D (5 bases). The CDR3 has 14 amino acids. The V and J ends lost 1 base and 3 bases respectively, with 11 bases between them. Germline V gives CDR1 SGDLS, CDR2 YYNGEE. CDR3 in DNA: TGTGCCAGCAGCGTACAAGCGGACCTCTACGAGCAGTACTTC. It translates to CASSVQADLYEQYF. Drawing the rest from reference TRBV9 and TRBJ2-7, the complete variable domain is DSGVTQTPKHLITATGQRVTLRCSPRSGDLSVYWYQQSLDQGLQFLIQYYNGEERAKGNILERFSAQQFPDLHSELNLSSLELGDSALYFCASSVQADLYEQYFGPGTRLTVT.

V gene TRBV5-8 combines with J gene TRBJ2-4; no clear D. V dropped 0 bases and J dropped 1 base, with 8 bases sitting between them. This CDR3 has 15 amino acids. The germline CDR1 and CDR2 sequences are SGHTS and YDEGEE. CDR3 loop: CASSLADWAKNIQYF. The DNA for the CDR3 is TGTGCCAGCAGCTTGGCGGATTGGGCCAAAAACATTCAGTACTTC. Based on the CDR3 plus reference TRBV5-8 and TRBJ2-4, the full variable domain is EAGVTQSPTHLIKTRGQQATLRCSPISGHTSVYWYQQALGLGLQFLLWYDEGEERNRGNFPPRFSGRQFPNYSSELNVNALELEDSALYLCASSLADWAKNIQYFGAGTRLSVL.

The chain couples TRBV28 to TRBJ2-2; the D gene is possibly TRBD1 (6 bases). V lost 9 bases to trimming and J lost 6 bases, with 11 bases between them. The CDR3 is 12 amino acids. Germline CDR1 and CDR2: MDHEN and SYDVKM. In nucleotides, the CDR3 is TGTGCCAGTCAGGGGTTGGCCGGGGAGCTGTTTTTT. It is translated as CASQGLAGELFF.

This clone was found once. The chain carries TRBV2 and TRBJ1-4; the match to TRBD1 covers 9 bases. The V segment lost 7 bases and the J segment 7 bases; nucleotides outside the gene matches: 7. Germline assignment: CDR1 SNHLY and CDR2 FYNNEI. The CDR3 is 14 amino acids. This CDR3 reads CASMLQGATEKLFF. In nucleotides, the CDR3 is TGTGCCAGCATGCTACAGGGGGCGACTGAAAAACTGTTTTTT.

This clone was seen a single time. This sequence joins TRBV7-2 and TRBJ2-7, with a tentative D call TRBD2 (6 bases). This CDR3 is 15 amino acids long. The ends were cut back, 4 bases at V and 7 bases at J, with 20 bases in the middle. Germline values: CDR1 SGHTA, CDR2 FQGNSA. The CDR3 loop reads CASSSTAGTYEEQYF. In nucleotides, the CDR3 is TGTGCCAGCAGCTCCACAGCGGGCACCTACGAGGAGCAGTACTTC. Together with reference TRBV7-2 and TRBJ2-7, the CDR3 gives the full variable domain: GAGVSQSPSNKVTEKGKDVELRCDPISGHTALYWYRQSLGQGLEFLIYFQGNSAPDKSGLPSDRFSAERTGGSVSTLTIQRTQQEDSAVYLCASSSTAGTYEEQYFGPGTRLTVT.

Points on this clone: The same CDR3 can be traced to other DNA sequences in this sample. This chain uses TRBV5-1 with TRBJ1-3; D is perhaps TRBD1 (6 bases). Germline V gene data show CDR1 as SGHRS and CDR2 as YFSETQ. V gave up 4 bases and J gave up 4 bases, with 9 bases separating them. This CDR3 has 13 residues. The CDR3 sequence is CASSPGTGNTIYF. CDR3 bases: TGCGCCAGCAGCCCGGGGACAGGAAACACCATATATTTT.

Concerning this clone itself: This sample also contains other DNA sequences that code for the same CDR3. The chain links TRBV5-1 to TRBJ2-7; no firm D call. The CDR3 contains 11 residues. Trimming removed 3 bases from V and 4 bases from J, with 5 bases in between. Germline-derived CDR1 and CDR2 are SGHRS and YFSETQ. The CDR3 protein is CASSSEYEQYF. The CDR3 DNA reads as TGCGCCAGCAGCTCGGAGTACGAGCAGTACTTC.

V and J are TRBV2 and TRBJ2-5; 7 bases map to TRBD2. The CDR3 loop spans 14 amino acids. Germline loops: CDR1 SNHLY, CDR2 FYNNEI. The V gene end was trimmed by 4 bases and the J gene end by 7 bases; junction bases not matched to a gene: 9. CDR3: CASSVPSGSGTQYF. The CDR3 coding sequence is TGTGCCAGCAGTGTGCCTAGCGGATCGGGGACCCAGTACTTC.

This chain joins TRBV7-8 and TRBJ1-3; D possibly corresponds to TRBD1 (6 bases). Germline V gene lookup returns CDR1 SGHVS and CDR2 FQNEAQ. Trimming took 5 bases from V and 2 from J, leaving 19 bases between them. The CDR3 runs to 17 residues. In DNA form, the CDR3 reads TGTGCCAGCAGCCGCCAGAGGGACACCCTGCCTGGAAACACCATATATTTT. Amino acids: CASSRQRDTLPGNTIYF.

The sample holds one count of this clone. The chain uses TRBV6-5 and TRBJ2-1; perhaps D is TRBD1 or TRBD2 (6 bases each). From germline, CDR1 is MNHEY and CDR2 SVGAGI. The CDR3 totals 15 residues. V was clipped by 0 bases and J by 7 bases, with 13 bases between them. The CDR3 DNA reads TGTGCCAGCAGTTACTCGGGGGCGCGGGGTAATGAGCAGTTCTTC. It is translated as CASSYSGARGNEQFF.

The CDR3 reads CASSHPGQGSGNTIYF. DNA for the CDR3: TGTGCCAGCAGTCATCCGGGACAGGGGTCTGGAAACACCATATATTTT. V and J are TRBV6-4 and TRBJ1-3; 10 bases agree with TRBD1. Looked up from germline, CDR1 is MRHNA and CDR2 is SNTAGT. Trimming at V came to 5 bases and at J to 1 base, leaving 5 bases not matched to a gene. This CDR3 contains 16 residues.

The table lists this clone with a count of one. The rearrangement joins TRBV7-9 to TRBJ2-3; 9 nucleotides agree with TRBD2. Trimming removed 5 bases from V and 2 bases from J; junction bases left unmatched: 8. The CDR3 contains 16 residues. CDR1 and CDR2 (germline): SEHNR, FQNEAQ (reference sequence). The CDR3: CASSLPLAGYTDTQYF. The DNA of the CDR3 is TGTGCCAGCAGCCTCCCGCTAGCGGGGTACACAGATACGCAGTATTTT.

Notes on this clone: Other DNA sequences within the sample encode an identical CDR3. This chain joins TRBV5-6 and TRBJ1-5; no firm D call. With 0 bases removed from V and 1 base from J, the gap between germline ends came to 5 bases. This CDR3 is 14 amino acids long. In germline, CDR1 is SGHDT, CDR2 YYEEEE. This CDR3 is CASSLGQSNQPQHF. The CDR3 region has the DNA TGTGCCAGCAGCTTGGGGCAAAGCAATCAGCCCCAGCATTTT.

V usage is TRBV5-5 and J usage is TRBJ2-1; 7 nucleotides match TRBD1. V was pared by 0 bases and J by 4 bases, with 1 base of the junction left unmatched. Germline V gene lookup returns CDR1 SGHKS and CDR2 YYEKEE (reference sequence). The CDR3 totals 14 residues. The CDR3 nucleotides are TGTGCCAGCAGCTTGGAGGACAGGTACAATGAGCAGTTCTTC. Amino acids: CASSLEDRYNEQFF.